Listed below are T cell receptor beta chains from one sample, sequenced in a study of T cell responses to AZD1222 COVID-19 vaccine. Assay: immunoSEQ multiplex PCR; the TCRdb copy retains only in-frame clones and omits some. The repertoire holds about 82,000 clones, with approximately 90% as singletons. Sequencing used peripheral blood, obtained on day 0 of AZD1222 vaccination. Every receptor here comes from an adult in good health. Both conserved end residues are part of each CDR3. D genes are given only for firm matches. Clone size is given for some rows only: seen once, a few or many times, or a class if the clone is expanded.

CDR3 DNA: TGTGCCAGCAGCTTAAGGGCAGGGCGGGTAGACACCGGGGAGCTGTTTTTT
CDR3 protein: CASSLRAGRVDTGELFF
J gene: TRBJ2-2
D gene: .
V gene: TRBV7-2
clone size: .

CDR3 DNA: TGTGCCTGGAGTCCTGTTCACGGGGGCTACTATGGCTACACCTTC
CDR3 protein: CAWSPVHGGYYGYTF
J gene: TRBJ1-2
D gene: .
V gene: TRBV30
clone size: .

CDR3 DNA: TGTGCCAGCAGGTGGACATTGGCGAATGAAAAACTGTTTTTT
CDR3 protein: CASRWTLANEKLFF
J gene: TRBJ1-4
D gene: .
V gene: TRBV2
clone size: .

CDR3 DNA: TGTGCCAGCAGTTACTCGATGGGGGCAGATACGCAGTATTTT
CDR3 protein: CASSYSMGADTQYF
J gene: TRBJ2-3
D gene: .
V gene: TRBV6-5
clone size: .

CDR3 DNA: TGCGCCAGCAGCCTCACGGCCCTGAGCAATCAGCCCCAGCATTTT
CDR3 protein: CASSLTALSNQPQHF
J gene: TRBJ1-5
D gene: .
V gene: TRBV4-1
clone size: .

CDR3 DNA: TGTGCCAGCCAAACGGTGTGGACTGAAGCTTTCTTT
CDR3 protein: CASQTVWTEAFF
J gene: TRBJ1-1
D gene: .
V gene: TRBV19
clone size: .

CDR3 DNA: TGTGCCAGCTCACCGTCTCATGCGGGGGTTGTTAATGAGCAGTTCTTC
CDR3 protein: CASSPSHAGVVNEQFF
J gene: TRBJ2-1
D gene: TRBD2
V gene: TRBV18
clone size: .

CDR3 DNA: TGTGCCAGCAGCTACCCGGACAGGGGGTACACTGAAGCTTTCTTT
CDR3 protein: CASSYPDRGYTEAFF
J gene: TRBJ1-1
D gene: TRBD1
V gene: TRBV5-4
clone size: few

CDR3 DNA: TGTGCCAGCAGCCACTCGACAGGGGCCACCGGGGAGCTGTTTTTT
CDR3 protein: CASSHSTGATGELFF
J gene: TRBJ2-2
D gene: TRBD1
V gene: TRBV14
clone size: .

CDR3 DNA: TGTGCCAGCAGCTTAGGGACGGGGGTGGAGACCCAGTACTTC
CDR3 protein: CASSLGTGVETQYF
J gene: TRBJ2-5
D gene: .
V gene: TRBV7-2
clone size: once

CDR3 DNA: TGTGCCAGCAGCTTAGGGGCCCCGGGCTACATGAACACTGAAGCTTTCTTT
CDR3 protein: CASSLGAPGYMNTEAFF
J gene: TRBJ1-1
D gene: .
V gene: TRBV7-2
clone size: .

CDR3 DNA: TGCGCCAGCAGCCAAGTCCCAACGGGGGGGCCTAGCACAGATACGCAGTATTTT
CDR3 protein: CASSQVPTGGPSTDTQYF
J gene: TRBJ2-3
D gene: TRBD2
V gene: TRBV4-3
clone size: .

CDR3 DNA: TGTGCCATCAGCCAAACTAGCGGGGGCCCCCATGAGCAGTTCTTC
CDR3 protein: CAISQTSGGPHEQFF
J gene: TRBJ2-1
D gene: TRBD2
V gene: TRBV10-3
clone size: .

CDR3 DNA: TGTGCCAGCAGCCAATTAAGACGGGCCAACGTCCTGACTTTC
CDR3 protein: CASSQLRRANVLTF
J gene: TRBJ2-6
D gene: .
V gene: TRBV3-1/TRBV3-2
clone size: .

CDR3 DNA: TGTGCCAGCAGCCAAGGATTAGGGCAGGGATACGAGCAGTACTTC
CDR3 protein: CASSQGLGQGYEQYF
J gene: TRBJ2-7
D gene: .
V gene: TRBV3-1/TRBV3-2
clone size: once

CDR3 DNA: TGCAGCGTTCAGGACAGGGGCTTATTCAATGAGCAGTTCTTC
CDR3 protein: CSVQDRGLFNEQFF
J gene: TRBJ2-1
D gene: TRBD1
V gene: TRBV29-1
clone size: .

CDR3 DNA: TGTGCCAGCAGCTTAAACAGGGATCAGCCCCAGCATTTT
CDR3 protein: CASSLNRDQPQHF
J gene: TRBJ1-5
D gene: .
V gene: TRBV7-2
clone size: .

CDR3 DNA: TGTGCCAGCAGTTTATCGGGGGCGGAAGGCCCTAACTATGGCTACACCTTC
CDR3 protein: CASSLSGAEGPNYGYTF
J gene: TRBJ1-2
D gene: .
V gene: TRBV27
clone size: once

CDR3 DNA: TGTGCCAGCAGTTTAGGGAGGGCGGGTGAAAAACTGTTTTTT
CDR3 protein: CASSLGRAGEKLFF
J gene: TRBJ1-4
D gene: .
V gene: TRBV28
clone size: once

CDR3 DNA: TGCGCCAGCAGCCAAGATAGCCCCGGAGGGACCGGGGAGCTGTTTTTT
CDR3 protein: CASSQDSPGGTGELFF
J gene: TRBJ2-2
D gene: .
V gene: TRBV4-3
clone size: .

CDR3 DNA: TGTGCCACCAGCAGAGGGACAGGGGTTTCGAACACTGAAGCTTTCTTT
CDR3 protein: CATSRGTGVSNTEAFF
J gene: TRBJ1-1
D gene: TRBD1
V gene: TRBV15
clone size: .

CDR3 DNA: TGTGCCAGCAGTGAAACCCAGGGAGGATGGTATGGCTACACCTTC
CDR3 protein: CASSETQGGWYGYTF
J gene: TRBJ1-2
D gene: .
V gene: TRBV6-1
clone size: .

CDR3 DNA: TGTGCCAGCACCCTGTCTCGGGGAATGGGGGCACCCCTCCACTTT
CDR3 protein: CASTLSRGMGAPLHF
J gene: TRBJ1-6
D gene: .
V gene: TRBV28
clone size: .

CDR3 DNA: TGTGCCAGCAGCCCGTGGGTCCCAACTAATGAAAAACTGTTTTTT
CDR3 protein: CASSPWVPTNEKLFF
J gene: TRBJ1-4
D gene: .
V gene: TRBV7-9
clone size: .

CDR3 DNA: TGTGCCAGCAGTTACTCAGGACAGGGGTATTCACCCCTCCACTTT
CDR3 protein: CASSYSGQGYSPLHF
J gene: TRBJ1-6
D gene: TRBD1
V gene: TRBV6-5
clone size: .

CDR3 DNA: TGTGCCAGCAGTTACTACCTCGGGACAGATAATTCACCCCTCCACTTT
CDR3 protein: CASSYYLGTDNSPLHF
J gene: TRBJ1-6
D gene: TRBD1
V gene: TRBV6-6
clone size: .

CDR3 DNA: TGCGCCAGCAGCCAAGATAGGGGGCAAGGTAATTCACCCCTCCACTTT
CDR3 protein: CASSQDRGQGNSPLHF
J gene: TRBJ1-6
D gene: TRBD1
V gene: TRBV4-3
clone size: few

CDR3 DNA: TGTGCCAGCAGTGGCTCCCTAGCGACGAGCTCCTACAATGAGCAGTTCTTC
CDR3 protein: CASSGSLATSSYNEQFF
J gene: TRBJ2-1
D gene: .
V gene: TRBV6-1
clone size: .

CDR3 DNA: TGCGCCAGCACCCGCACCGGGACAGGAAATGAAAAACTGTTTTTT
CDR3 protein: CASTRTGTGNEKLFF
J gene: TRBJ1-4
D gene: TRBD1
V gene: TRBV4-1
clone size: .

CDR3 DNA: TGTGCCAGCAGTCAGGGCCCCTACGAGCAGTACTTC
CDR3 protein: CASSQGPYEQYF
J gene: TRBJ2-7
D gene: .
V gene: TRBV28
clone size: .

CDR3 DNA: TGCGCCAGCAGCTTGGATGGGGCCGGAAACACCATATATTTT
CDR3 protein: CASSLDGAGNTIYF
J gene: TRBJ1-3
D gene: .
V gene: TRBV5-1
clone size: .

CDR3 DNA: TGTGCCAGCAGTTACTCGCCTAAGACATCGGGGACTAATGAAAAACTGTTTTTT
CDR3 protein: CASSYSPKTSGTNEKLFF
J gene: TRBJ1-4
D gene: .
V gene: TRBV6-2/TRBV6-3
clone size: .

CDR3 DNA: TGCGCCAGCAGCTTGGTAGGGGGGACACCCTACAATGAGCAGTTCTTC
CDR3 protein: CASSLVGGTPYNEQFF
J gene: TRBJ2-1
D gene: .
V gene: TRBV5-1
clone size: .

CDR3 DNA: TGTGCCAGCAGCTTAATCCGGGTTTCGTGGGTATTT
CDR3 protein: CASSLIRVSWVF
J gene: TRBJ2-3
D gene: .
V gene: TRBV7-2
clone size: .

CDR3 DNA: TGTGCCAGCAGCCCCCGGACAGGGGATGGCTACACCTTC
CDR3 protein: CASSPRTGDGYTF
J gene: TRBJ1-2
D gene: TRBD1
V gene: TRBV5-5
clone size: .

CDR3 DNA: TGTGCCAGCAGTGTATACGACAAGGGCCTCCACTTT
CDR3 protein: CASSVYDKGLHF
J gene: TRBJ1-6
D gene: .
V gene: TRBV12-3/TRBV12-4
clone size: .

CDR3 DNA: TGCGCCAGCATAGCGACAGGGGGAGAGACCCAGTACTTC
CDR3 protein: CASIATGGETQYF
J gene: TRBJ2-5
D gene: TRBD1
V gene: TRBV5-1
clone size: .

CDR3 DNA: TGTGCCAGCAGCTCGGACAGGGGGGTTCAGCCCCAGCATTTT
CDR3 protein: CASSSDRGVQPQHF
J gene: TRBJ1-5
D gene: TRBD1
V gene: TRBV7-2
clone size: .

CDR3 DNA: TGTGCCAGCAGCTACCCGGGACAGCCTTCCTCCTATAATTCACCCCTCCACTTT
CDR3 protein: CASSYPGQPSSYNSPLHF
J gene: TRBJ1-6
D gene: TRBD1
V gene: TRBV7-9
clone size: .

CDR3 DNA: TGTGCCAGCAGTCCCCATATCTCCTACGAGCAGTACTTC
CDR3 protein: CASSPHISYEQYF
J gene: TRBJ2-7
D gene: .
V gene: TRBV27
clone size: few

CDR3 DNA: TGTGCCACCAGGGGGACTTTAAATGAGCAGTTCTTC
CDR3 protein: CATRGTLNEQFF
J gene: TRBJ2-1
D gene: .
V gene: TRBV24-1
clone size: .

CDR3 DNA: TGTGCCAGTAGTATGACTGCGGGTAGTGACTACACCTTC
CDR3 protein: CASSMTAGSDYTF
J gene: TRBJ1-2
D gene: .
V gene: TRBV19
clone size: once